The 32 T cell receptor beta chains below come from one sample, sequenced in a study of shared clonotypes between healthy human individuals. Here immunoSEQ multiplex PCR was the method, and the copy in TCRdb shows in-frame clones only, minus some. The sample yields around 530,000 clones, roughly 79% seen once. Sequencing input: PBMCs. The receptor source for this set is a middle-aged woman in good health. Some clones in this sample may be carry-over from other donors' samples.

The chain employs TRBV10-2 and TRBJ2-5, with D perhaps matching TRBD2 (6 bases). The J call may not be correct, given that the DNA end is closer to TRBJ2-7. CDR1 WSHSY and CDR2 SAAADI come from the germline V gene. The CDR3 sequence is 14 residues long. The CDR3 reads CASSEAGRGYEQYF. CDR3 DNA: TGCGCCAGCAGTGAGGCAGGGCGGGGATACGAGCAGTACTTC.

The chain has TRBV29-1 and TRBJ2-1, with D possibly TRBD2 on 5 matching bases. V was pared by 3 bases and J by 1 base, with 7 bases between. CDR1 and CDR2 from the germline V gene are SQVTM and ANQGSEA. The CDR3 is made up of 13 amino acids. CDR3 nucleotides: TGCAGCGTTGATCGGGGTTCCTACAATGAGCAGTTCTTC. This encodes CSVDRGSYNEQFF.

The chain uses TRBV6-5 and TRBJ2-7, with D perhaps matching TRBD1 (7 bases). The CDR3 consists of 14 residues. CDR1 is MNHEY, CDR2 SVGAGI, per germline. The V end lost 2 bases, the J end lost 2 bases, and 10 bases lay between the germline ends. CDR3 region: CASSYAGQPYEQYF. For the CDR3, the DNA is TGTGCCAGCAGTTACGCGGGACAGCCCTACGAGCAGTACTTC.

This clone was seen just once. The CDR3, as DNA: TGTGCCAGCACCCGACAGGCCCCAACTAATGAAAAACTGTTTTTT. Protein: CASTRQAPTNEKLFF. The chain employs TRBV2 and TRBJ1-4; D perhaps matches TRBD1 (6 bases). CDR3 length: 15 amino acids. Trimming cost V 7 bases and J 0 bases, with 12 bases left between them. Germline lookup yields CDR1 SNHLY and CDR2 FYNNEI.

The V gene is TRBV4-3, the J gene TRBJ2-1; maybe TRBD2 (5 bases). Germline-derived CDR1 and CDR2 are LGHNA and YSLEER. The CDR3 is made up of 17 amino acids. The V gene lost 0 bases and the J gene lost 0 bases, with 12 bases spanning the gap. The CDR3 sequence: CASSQDSGGSSYNEQFF. CDR3 nucleotide sequence: TGCGCCAGCAGCCAAGACTCCGGTGGGAGCTCCTACAATGAGCAGTTCTTC.

The chain joins TRBV2 to TRBJ1-2; 8 bases map to TRBD1. CDR3 length: 16 residues. Per germline, CDR1 SNHLY and CDR2 FYNNEI. V lost 5 bases to trimming and J lost 3 bases; unmatched junction nucleotides: 11. CDR3 amino acids: CASSPDRVRDDYGYTF. CDR3 sequence (DNA): TGTGCCAGCAGTCCGGACAGGGTTCGGGACGACTATGGCTACACCTTC.

Of note for this clone: This sample also contains other DNA sequences that code for the same CDR3. The chain recombines TRBV5-1 with TRBJ1-3; D is uncertain. The CDR3 extends over 14 amino acids. The germline gives CDR1 SGHRS, CDR2 YFSETQ. V shed 4 bases and J shed 4 bases, with 12 bases lying between them. This CDR3 reads CASSADYSGNTIYF. CDR3 coding DNA: TGCGCCAGCAGCGCGGATTATTCGGGAAACACCATATATTTT.

This clone was counted between two and nine times. This rearrangement joins TRBV30 to TRBJ2-1; D gene ambiguous. This CDR3 is 14 amino acids long. Trimming stripped 3 bases from V and 4 bases from J, with 13 bases between. Germline lookup yields CDR1 GTSNPN and CDR2 SVGIG (reference sequence). The CDR3 DNA sequence: TGTGCCTGGAGGGCCGGGTGGGCTTACAATGAGCAGTTCTTC. Amino acid sequence: CAWRAGWAYNEQFF.

This clone was recorded only once. Other DNA sequences in the same sample also yield this CDR3. The CDR3 DNA is TGTGCCAGCAGTTTAAGGGGGAACACTGAAGCTTTCTTT. This codes for CASSLRGNTEAFF. V and J are TRBV27 and TRBJ1-1, with D possibly TRBD1 on 5 matching bases. Trimming pared 2 bases from V and 1 base from J, leaving 5 bases between. The CDR3 extends over 13 amino acids. Germline V gene lookup returns CDR1 MNHEY and CDR2 SMNVEV (reference sequence).

V usage is TRBV6-5 and J usage is TRBJ2-3; 10 bases are a match to TRBD1. V shed 2 bases and J 11 bases; nucleotides not matched to a gene: 4. This CDR3 comprises 13 residues. Germline V gene lookup returns CDR1 MNHEY and CDR2 SVGAGI. The CDR3: CASSYGQGVKQYF. The CDR3 DNA reads TGTGCCAGCAGTTACGGACAGGGGGTAAAGCAGTATTTT.

The chain recombines TRBV7-8 with TRBJ2-2, with D unclear. Germline V gene data show CDR1 as SGHVS and CDR2 as FQNEAQ. Trimming took off 1 base at V and 4 bases at J, with 7 bases between the two ends. The CDR3 runs 14 residues. CDR3 nucleotides: TGTGCCAGCAGCTTAGGGCACCCCACCGGGGAGCTGTTTTTT. This codes for CASSLGHPTGELFF. Full variable domain (missing parts from reference TRBV7-8 and TRBJ2-2): GAGVSQSPRYKVAKRGQDVALRCDPISGHVSLFWYQQALGQGPEFLTYFQNEAQLDKSGLPSDRFFAERPEGSVSTLKIQRTQQEDSAVYLCASSLGHPTGELFFGEGSRLTVL.

In its sample, this clone was seen a few times. The J gene is TRBJ2-7, the V gene TRBV4-2, with D maybe TRBD1 (5 bases). The length of the CDR3 is 16 residues. The ends were cut back, 4 bases at V and 3 bases at J, with 19 bases in the middle. Looked up from germline, CDR1 is LGHNA and CDR2 is YNFKEQ. CDR3 DNA sequence: TGTGCCAGCAGCCCCCTAGGGGCCGCCTATGACTACGAGCAGTACTTC. Amino acid sequence: CASSPLGAAYDYEQYF.

The chain carries TRBV28 and TRBJ2-1; perhaps TRBD1 as D (5 bases). The CDR3 loop spans 16 amino acids. The V gene's germline CDR1 is MDHEN and CDR2 SYDVKM. Between the trimmed V and J ends, which lost 8 bases and 0 bases, there was a span of 17 bases. This CDR3 reads CASSSAWGPSYNEQFF. DNA for the CDR3: TGTGCCAGCTCCTCCGCTTGGGGCCCCTCCTACAATGAGCAGTTCTTC.

The CDR3 bases are TGCGCCAGCAGCCAAGCTAGACGGCTCAATCAGCCCCAGCATTTT. This encodes CASSQARRLNQPQHF. The rearrangement uses TRBV4-1 and TRBJ1-5; D is ambiguous. The CDR3 runs to 15 residues. The germline V gene has CDR1 MGHRA and CDR2 YSYEKL. Trimming shortened V by 1 base and J by 3 bases, and 10 bases separated the two germline ends.

This chain uses TRBV5-1 with TRBJ2-1, with 10 positions matching TRBD2. There are 16 residues in the CDR3. From germline, CDR1 is SGHRS and CDR2 YFSETQ. J lost 3 bases, V lost 0 bases, and 3 bases had no gene match. As DNA, the CDR3 is TGCGCCAGCAGCTTGGCTTCTAGCGGGGGCTACAATGAGCAGTTCTTC. Its protein product is CASSLASSGGYNEQFF.

The chain combines TRBV18 with TRBJ1-1; TRBD1 matches at 7 bases. Germline V lookup: CDR1 KGHSH, CDR2 LQKENI. The CDR3 contains 17 residues. The V and J ends lost 0 bases and 0 bases, in that order; junction bases with no gene match: 7. CDR3 nucleotides: TGTGCCAGCTCACCACCGATACAGGGGCCAATGAACACTGAAGCTTTCTTT. Translating it yields CASSPPIQGPMNTEAFF. Supplemented by reference TRBV18 and TRBJ1-1, the full variable domain reads NAGVMQNPRHLVRRRGQEARLRCSPMKGHSHVYWYRQLPEEGLKFMVYLQKENIIDESGMPKERFSAEFPKEGPSILRIQQVVRGDSAAYFCASSPPIQGPMNTEAFFGQGTRLTVV.

The chain employs TRBV4-2 and TRBJ2-3, with 7 bases fitting TRBD1. The CDR3 loop spans 16 amino acids. Germline V CDR1 and CDR2: LGHNA, YNFKEQ. J was trimmed by 1 base and V by 0 bases; bases with no gene match: 4. CDR3 sequence reads: CASSQDGTARTDTQYF. The CDR3 bases are TGTGCCAGCAGCCAAGATGGGACAGCTCGCACAGATACGCAGTATTTT.

This clone showed up just a few times. The CDR3 DNA reads TGTGCCAGCAGCCTACCGGGACTAGCGGGAGGTAATGAGCAGTTCTTC. This encodes CASSLPGLAGGNEQFF. The genes are TRBV11-1 and TRBJ2-1, with 15 bases fitting TRBD2. V dropped 5 bases and J dropped 7; count of bases not matched to a gene: 6. CDR3 length equals 16 residues. Germline CDR1 and CDR2: SGHAT and FQDESV (reference sequence).

The chain joins TRBV11-2 to TRBJ1-3; D not certain. The CDR3 spans 14 residues. Trimming cost V 5 bases and J 0 bases, with 8 bases left between them. Germline V CDR1 and CDR2: SGHAT, FQNNGV. CDR3 sequence (DNA): TGTGCCAGCAGCCCCAGCTACTCTGGAAACACCATATATTTT. Translated, it gives CASSPSYSGNTIYF.

The chain couples TRBV6-6 to TRBJ1-4; tentatively, D is TRBD1 (5 bases). The germline V and J ends were trimmed by 6 bases and 1 base, with 15 bases remaining between them. This CDR3 spans 16 amino acids. Germline loops: CDR1 MNHNY, CDR2 SVGAGI (reference sequence). DNA of the CDR3: TGTGCCAGCAGGTCAGGAGGGACGGGAACTAATGAAAAACTGTTTTTT. Protein sequence: CASRSGGTGTNEKLFF.

In this sample, this clone turned up once. Other DNA sequences in this sample translate to the same CDR3. The DNA of the CDR3 is TGTGCCACCAGCAGAGCTAGGAACACTGAAGCTTTCTTT. Translated, it gives CATSRARNTEAFF. J is TRBJ1-1 and V is TRBV15, with unresolved D. The CDR3 sequence is 13 residues long. Deletions cut 1 base from V and 1 base from J, with 4 bases between. Germline CDR1 LNHNV, CDR2 YYDKDF (reference sequence).

Note on this clone: Other nucleotide sequences from this sample produce the same CDR3. This rearrangement joins TRBV10-3 to TRBJ1-4; a possible D gene is TRBD1 (6 bases). V shed 0 bases and J shed 8 bases, with 10 bases lying between them. Germline CDR1 reads ENHRY; CDR2 reads SYGVKD. The CDR3 covers 14 residues. Written as DNA, the CDR3 is TGTGCCATCAGTGAGTCCCAGGGGAGAGAAAAACTGTTTTTT. Translated: CAISESQGREKLFF.

The V gene is TRBV5-1, the J gene TRBJ2-2, with D perhaps TRBD1 or TRBD2 (5 bases each). The CDR3 consists of 16 residues. Trimming left V 0 bases short and J 0 bases short, with 9 bases between. In germline, CDR1 is SGHRS, CDR2 YFSETQ. CDR3 sequence reads: CASSLDLGANTGELFF. Here the CDR3 DNA reads TGCGCCAGCAGCTTGGATCTGGGGGCGAACACCGGGGAGCTGTTTTTT. The full variable domain, its missing parts supplied by reference TRBV5-1 and TRBJ2-2, is KAGVTQTPRYLIKTRGQQVTLSCSPISGHRSVSWYQQTPGQGLQFLFEYFSETQRNKGNFPGRFSGRQFSNSRSEMNVSTLELGDSALYLCASSLDLGANTGELFFGEGSRLTVL.

The chain has TRBV30 and TRBJ1-2, with TRBD1 identical over 10 bases. V dropped 8 bases and J dropped 5; count of bases not matched to a gene: 11. CDR3 length: 14 amino acids. In germline, CDR1 is GTSNPN, CDR2 SVGIG (reference sequence). CDR3 DNA: TGTGCCCAGATCCGGGACAGGGGTCTTTATGGCTACACCTTC. Protein product: CAQIRDRGLYGYTF.

The rearrangement uses TRBV7-9 and TRBJ2-7; D not certain. The CDR3 has 15 amino acids. Trimming cost V 5 bases and J 2 bases, with 16 bases left between them. Germline CDR1 and CDR2: SEHNR and FQNEAQ (reference sequence). CDR3 in amino acids: CASSRPGQDAYEQYF. In DNA, the CDR3 is TGTGCCAGCAGCCGGCCCGGGCAGGATGCCTACGAGCAGTACTTC.

The chain uses TRBV27 and TRBJ2-7; D gene uncertain. CDR3 size: 14 residues. Germline V gene data show CDR1 as MNHEY and CDR2 as SMNVEV (reference sequence). V was shortened by 3 bases and J by 3 bases, with 12 bases between the two germline ends. CDR3 nucleotides: TGTGCCAGCAGTTTTGGGGTAGGTCGCTACGAGCAGTACTTC. This gives the protein CASSFGVGRYEQYF.

This clone was seen a handful of times. The V call is TRBV19, the J call TRBJ2-5; a weak D match, TRBD2 (6 bases). Germline-derived CDR1 and CDR2 are LNHDA and SQIVND (reference sequence). This CDR3 comprises 16 residues. V gave up 4 bases and J gave up 3 bases, with 18 bases separating them. CDR3: CASSSGNGAIEETQYF. DNA for the CDR3: TGTGCCAGTAGTAGCGGGAATGGAGCCATCGAAGAGACCCAGTACTTC.

The table lists this clone with a count of one. The chain links TRBV5-6 to TRBJ1-2; D call uncertain. The germline V and J ends were trimmed by 6 bases and 5 bases, with 11 bases remaining between them. The germline gives CDR1 SGHDT, CDR2 YYEEEE. This CDR3 comprises 12 residues. The CDR3 protein is CASTLRGYGYTF. Here the CDR3 DNA reads TGTGCCAGCACCCTCCGCGGGTATGGCTACACCTTC.

The gene calls are TRBV5-1 and TRBJ2-5, with D possibly being TRBD1 (6 bases). V lost 4 bases, J lost 8 bases, and 15 bases lay in between. The CDR3 runs 13 residues. The germline gives CDR1 SGHRS, CDR2 YFSETQ. CDR3 residues: CASSRGQRETQYF. The DNA of the CDR3 is TGCGCCAGCAGCCGAGGACAGAGGGAAACCCAGTACTTC. Filled out from reference TRBV5-1 and TRBJ2-5, the complete variable domain reads KAGVTQTPRYLIKTRGQQVTLSCSPISGHRSVSWYQQTPGQGLQFLFEYFSETQRNKGNFPGRFSGRQFSNSRSEMNVSTLELGDSALYLCASSRGQRETQYFGPGTRLLVL.

As DNA, the CDR3 is TGTGCCAGCAGTGAAGGGGGGACTCCGGGCGAGCAGTACTTC. Encoded protein: CASSEGGTPGEQYF. The chain is built from TRBV6-1 and TRBJ2-7; D might be TRBD2 (6 bases). The germline gives CDR1 MNHNS, CDR2 SASEGT. V gave up 1 base and J gave up 6 bases, with 13 bases separating them. The CDR3 length is 14 residues.

The chain uses TRBV7-9 and TRBJ2-5; D unresolved. This CDR3 is built from 15 residues. CDR1 is SEHNR and CDR2 is FQNEAQ in the germline V gene (reference sequence). The ends were cut back, 3 bases at V and 3 bases at J, with 14 bases in the middle. CDR3 amino acids: CASSFHSSLEETQYF. CDR3 sequence (DNA): TGTGCCAGCAGCTTTCATAGCAGCCTTGAAGAGACCCAGTACTTC.

This chain connects TRBV27 to TRBJ1-2; 7 nucleotides match TRBD1. The CDR3 loop spans 14 amino acids. CDR1 is MNHEY and CDR2 is SMNVEV in the germline V gene (reference sequence). Trimming took 0 bases from V and 4 from J; bases not matched to a gene: 2. The CDR3 sequence is CASSLSRDSYGYTF. The DNA for the CDR3 is TGTGCCAGCAGTTTATCGAGGGACAGCTATGGCTACACCTTC.